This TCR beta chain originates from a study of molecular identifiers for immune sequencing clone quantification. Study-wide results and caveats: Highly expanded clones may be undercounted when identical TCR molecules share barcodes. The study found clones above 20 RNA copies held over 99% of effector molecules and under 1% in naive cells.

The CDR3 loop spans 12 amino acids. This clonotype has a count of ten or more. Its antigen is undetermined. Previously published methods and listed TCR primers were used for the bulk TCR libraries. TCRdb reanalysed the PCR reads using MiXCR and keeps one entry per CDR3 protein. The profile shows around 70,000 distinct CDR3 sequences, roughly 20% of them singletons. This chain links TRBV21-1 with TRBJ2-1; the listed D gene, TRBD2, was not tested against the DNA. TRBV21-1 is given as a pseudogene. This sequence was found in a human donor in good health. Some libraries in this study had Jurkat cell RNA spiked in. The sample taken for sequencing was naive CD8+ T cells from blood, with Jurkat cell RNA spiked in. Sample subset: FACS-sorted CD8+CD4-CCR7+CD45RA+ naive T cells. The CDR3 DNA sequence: TGTGCCACCCCGGCCCTCTACAATGAGCAGTTCTTC. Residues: CATPALYNEQFF.